This paragraph covers one T cell receptor (beta chain) sequence. The data belong to a study of blood T cell repertoires in COVID-19. Turning to the study itself: COVID-19 samples collected from the United States, Italy and Spain covered acute and convalescent phases. Sample material is recorded as cDNA or gDNA derived from T cells, B-cell-depleted T cells, or PBMCs.

The length of the CDR3 is 16 residues. Germline trimming cut 2 bases from V and 6 bases from J; bases unmatched to any gene: 6. In germline, CDR1 is MNHEY, CDR2 SVGEGT. Per the authors' pipeline: Reference gene primer amplification gave estimated nucleated cell counts. Repertoires were generated with immunoSEQ multiplex PCR, while TCRdb's copy carries only in-frame clones and drops some. D and trimming come from the DNA, and the V and J calls and clone size come from that table. The repertoire holds about 160,000 clones, about 80% seen once, with 22% in the top ten. Material for sequencing was peripheral blood. The clonotype originates from an elderly woman with acute or convalescent COVID-19. V is TRBV6-2 or TRBV6-3 and J is TRBJ2-2, with TRBD2 matching 10 bases. The chain's CDR3 is CASSYPSGSLAGELFF. Here the CDR3 DNA reads TGTGCCAGCAGTTACCCTAGCGGGAGTTTAGCCGGGGAGCTGTTTTTT.